The 16 T cell receptor beta chains in this list originate from one sample, sequenced in a study of cytomegalovirus exposure and HLA in healthy donors. The PCR employed 60 Vbeta primers together with 13 Jbeta primers. Assay: immunoSEQ multiplex PCR; the TCRdb copy retains only in-frame clones and omits some. This repertoire shows around 150,000 clones, around three quarters found once; its top ten account for roughly 6.8%. The specimen was PBMCs. Receptors were obtained from a middle-aged man in good health and CMV-seropositive.

This rearrangement joins TRBV5-1 to TRBJ2-3, with 11 bases fitting TRBD2. J gave up 0 bases and V 0 bases, and 12 bases lay outside the gene matches. The germline CDR1 and CDR2 sequences are SGHRS and YFSETQ. This CDR3 contains 20 residues. The CDR3 region has the DNA TGCGCCAGCAGCTTGGGAGGTCGGCTAGCGGGAGGCATAAGCACAGATACGCAGTATTTT. Its protein product is CASSLGGRLAGGISTDTQYF.

The genes are TRBV30 and TRBJ1-4; possibly TRBD1 for D (6 bases). This CDR3 has 13 residues. Germline lookup yields CDR1 GTSNPN and CDR2 SVGIG (reference sequence). Trimming stripped 3 bases from V and 3 bases from J, with 8 bases between. The CDR3 sequence is CAWRDRPNEKLFF. CDR3 coding DNA: TGTGCCTGGAGGGACAGACCTAATGAAAAACTGTTTTTT. The full variable domain, in which reference TRBV30 and TRBJ1-4 provide the parts outside the CDR3, is SQTIHQWPATLVQPVGSPLSLECTVEGTSNPNLYWYRQAAGRGLQLLFYSVGIGQISSEVPQNLSASRPQDRQFILSSKKLLLSDSGFYLCAWRDRPNEKLFFGSGTQLSVL.

This rearrangement joins TRBV7-9 to TRBJ1-4; TRBD1 matches 7 bases. Germline V CDR1 and CDR2: SEHNR, FQNEAQ (reference sequence). Trimming took 5 bases from V and 13 from J; bases not matched to a gene: 7. The CDR3 is 12 residues long. The CDR3 DNA reads TGTGCCAGCAGCCCCTACTCAGGGGGACTGTTTTTT. Translated, it gives CASSPYSGGLFF.

V usage is TRBV10-2 and J usage is TRBJ2-5; possibly TRBD2 for D (5 bases). The CDR3 runs to 14 residues. The germline V gene encodes CDR1 WSHSY and CDR2 SAAADI. V lost 3 bases and J 1 base, leaving 9 bases between the germline ends. DNA of the CDR3: TGCGCCAGCAGTGATACGGGAACCCAAGAGACCCAGTACTTC. Translating it yields CASSDTGTQETQYF.

The rearrangement uses TRBV30 and TRBJ2-1; D is unclear. The V end was cut by 7 bases, the J end by 2 bases, with 12 bases between. Germline-derived CDR1 and CDR2 are GTSNPN and SVGIG (reference sequence). CDR3 length: 13 residues. CDR3 residues: CALSSRAYNEQFF. The CDR3 DNA reads TGTGCCTTGAGCAGCCGGGCCTACAATGAGCAGTTCTTC.

This sequence joins TRBV4-2 and TRBJ2-7; perhaps TRBD2 as D (7 bases). V lost 1 base and J 9 bases, leaving 25 bases between the germline ends. The CDR3 is made up of 17 amino acids. The germline V gene has CDR1 LGHNA and CDR2 YNFKEQ. CDR3 DNA: TGTGCCAGCAGCCAAGGGGGGGCAGCTGGGCGCGGGAGTGGGCAGTACTTC. It specifies CASSQGGAAGRGSGQYF.

V is TRBV14 and J is TRBJ2-7, with TRBD1 identical over 9 bases. J lost 6 bases, V lost 3 bases, and 6 bases had no gene match. This CDR3 contains 14 residues. The germline V gene encodes CDR1 SGHDN and CDR2 FVKESK. CDR3 residues: CASSHHRGRSEQYF. For the CDR3, the DNA is TGTGCCAGCAGCCACCACAGGGGGCGCTCCGAGCAGTACTTC.

V usage is TRBV27 and J usage is TRBJ2-1; 7 nucleotides match TRBD2. J gave up 10 bases and V 0 bases, and 15 bases lay outside the gene matches. The CDR3 length is 17 residues. Germline V gives CDR1 MNHEY, CDR2 SMNVEV (reference sequence). In DNA, the CDR3 is TGTGCCAGCAGTTTATCCAGGCTGGCGGGAGATATCGGCGAGCAGTTCTTC. This encodes CASSLSRLAGDIGEQFF.

V is TRBV27 and J is TRBJ1-1, with unresolved D. This CDR3 region has 13 residues. Germline CDR1 MNHEY, CDR2 SMNVEV (reference sequence). The germline V and J ends were trimmed by 2 bases and 2 bases, with 6 bases remaining between them. The CDR3 region is CASSLSFNTEAFF. The CDR3 DNA sequence: TGTGCCAGCAGTTTAAGCTTCAACACTGAAGCTTTCTTT.

The chain employs TRBV27 and TRBJ2-1; 8 nucleotides agree with TRBD2. After removal of 6 bases from V and 5 bases from J, the junction contained 12 bases not matched to a gene. CDR3 length: 16 amino acids. Germline values: CDR1 MNHEY, CDR2 SMNVEV (reference sequence). The CDR3, as DNA: TGTGCCAGCAGAGAGTATAGCGGGATAGGGGACAATGAGCAGTTCTTC. Its protein is CASREYSGIGDNEQFF.

The rearrangement joins TRBV19 to TRBJ2-1, with 8 nucleotides matching TRBD1. V trimming: 4 bases; J trimming: 8 bases; junction bases outside the gene matches: 19. Germline lookup yields CDR1 LNHDA and CDR2 SQIVND (reference sequence). The CDR3 length is 18 residues. CDR3 protein: CASSTSLAQGAYKYEQFF. The DNA of the CDR3 is TGTGCCAGTAGTACCTCCCTCGCCCAGGGGGCTTACAAGTATGAGCAGTTCTTC. The whole variable domain, remainder taken from reference TRBV19 and TRBJ2-1, is DGGITQSPKYLFRKEGQNVTLSCEQNLNHDAMYWYRQDPGQGLRLIYYSQIVNDFQKGDIAEGYSVSREKKESFPLTVTSAQKNPTAFYLCASSTSLAQGAYKYEQFFGPGTRLTVL.

The chain has TRBV18 and TRBJ2-1, with D possibly being TRBD2 (5 bases). V lost 5 bases and J lost 8, with 19 bases in between. The germline gives CDR1 KGHSH, CDR2 LQKENI. The CDR3 runs to 15 residues. Written as DNA, the CDR3 is TGTGCCAGCTCAGAAACAACTAGTTCCATCGATGAGCAGTTCTTC. This gives the protein CASSETTSSIDEQFF. Using reference TRBV18 and TRBJ2-1 for the parts outside the CDR3, the full variable domain is NAGVMQNPRHLVRRRGQEARLRCSPMKGHSHVYWYRQLPEEGLKFMVYLQKENIIDESGMPKERFSAEFPKEGPSILRIQQVVRGDSAAYFCASSETTSSIDEQFFGPGTRLTVL.

Comments on this clone: An end of the junction does not agree with germline; a read error may underlie this. J is TRBJ2-1 and V is TRBV7-7; D possibly corresponds to TRBD1 (6 bases). CDR3 size: 16 residues. CDR1 is SSHAT and CDR2 is FNYEAQ in the germline V gene (reference sequence). The CDR3 bases are TGTGCTAGCAGCTTAACAGGGACCCGATCCTACAATGAGCAGTTCTTC. This translates into CASSLTGTRSYNEQFF.

CDR3 protein: CASSLHDRGSYEQYF. The CDR3 coding sequence is TGTGCCAGCAGCTTACACGACAGGGGTTCCTACGAGCAGTACTTC. This chain uses TRBV7-8 with TRBJ2-7; 8 nucleotides line up with TRBD1. The CDR3 extends over 15 amino acids. Germline V lookup: CDR1 SGHVS, CDR2 FQNEAQ. V lost 2 bases, J lost 1 base, and 4 bases stayed unmatched.

This clone was counted a few times. The genes are TRBV19 and TRBJ1-2; possible D gene TRBD1, 6 bases. The V and J ends lost 6 bases and 2 bases respectively, with 16 bases between them. Germline V lookup: CDR1 LNHDA, CDR2 SQIVND (reference sequence). This CDR3 has 15 residues. The CDR3: CASSIEPGQNYGYTF. The CDR3 DNA sequence: TGTGCCAGTAGCATCGAACCAGGACAGAACTATGGCTACACCTTC.

This chain uses TRBV28 with TRBJ1-2, with TRBD1 matching over 7 bases. J lost 0 bases, V lost 6 bases, and 10 bases had no gene match. The CDR3 covers 16 residues. Looked up from germline, CDR1 is MDHEN and CDR2 is SYDVKM. The CDR3 is CASRPTGARANYGYTF. CDR3 DNA: TGTGCCAGCAGACCCACAGGGGCCCGAGCTAACTATGGCTACACCTTC.